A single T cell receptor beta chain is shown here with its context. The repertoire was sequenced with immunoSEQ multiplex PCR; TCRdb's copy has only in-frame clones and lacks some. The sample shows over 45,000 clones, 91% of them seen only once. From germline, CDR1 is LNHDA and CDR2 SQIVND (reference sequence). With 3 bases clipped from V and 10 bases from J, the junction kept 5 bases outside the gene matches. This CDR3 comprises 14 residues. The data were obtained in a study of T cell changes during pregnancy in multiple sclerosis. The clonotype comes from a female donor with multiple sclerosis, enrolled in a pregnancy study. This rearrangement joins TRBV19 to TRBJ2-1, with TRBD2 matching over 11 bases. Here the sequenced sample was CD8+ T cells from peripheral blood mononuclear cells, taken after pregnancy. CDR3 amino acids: CASSISGGGLEQFF. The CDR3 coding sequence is TGTGCCAGTAGTATTAGCGGGGGGGGCTTGGAGCAGTTCTTC.